One sample yielded the 22 T cell receptor beta chains listed below, sequenced in a study of blood T cells in healthy people across ages. The authors ran a second PCR of roughly 7 to 11 cycles using a sample-barcoded 5' primer and a J-beta primer mix. Via MiXCR, TCRdb re-called the 5' RACE reads, giving one row per CDR3 protein. Of about 580,000 distinct CDR3 sequences in the sample, about 45% were seen once. The sample consisted of blood. The source of these receptors is an elderly man in good health.

The CDR3 DNA reads as TGTGCCATCAGTGAGTCTGGAGACAGGGCCTACAATGAGCAGTTCTTC. This codes for CAISESGDRAYNEQFF. This chain uses TRBV10-3 with TRBJ2-1; 7 nucleotides line up with TRBD1. This CDR3 region has 16 residues. Germline V lookup: CDR1 ENHRY, CDR2 SYGVKD. Trimming took 0 bases from V and 2 from J; bases not matched to a gene: 4.

The chain has TRBV12-3 or TRBV12-4 and TRBJ2-7; D may be TRBD1 (6 bases). V was clipped by 5 bases and J by 0 bases, with 11 bases between them. CDR3 size: 14 residues. The CDR3 sequence: CASSQTGRSYEQYF. For the CDR3, the DNA is TGTGCCAGCAGTCAGACAGGCCGCTCCTACGAGCAGTACTTC.

The V gene is TRBV20-1, the J gene TRBJ1-5; 7 bases fit TRBD1. The CDR3 sequence is 11 residues long. The germline V gene encodes CDR1 DFQATT and CDR2 SNEGSKA (reference sequence). Unmatched junction bases numbered 5, after V lost 4 bases and J lost 11 bases. The CDR3 is CSANRGEAQHF. The CDR3 DNA reads as TGCAGTGCTAACAGGGGAGAAGCCCAGCATTTT.

This chain uses TRBV6-2 or TRBV6-3 with TRBJ2-5; 12 bases are shared with TRBD2. The J call may be faulty, since TRBJ2-7 better matches the DNA end. The CDR3 contains 15 residues. Germline V gene data show CDR1 as MNHEY and CDR2 as SVGEGT. CDR3 bases: TGTGCCAGCAGTCAGACGACTAGCGGGAGATTCGAGCAGTACTTC. Its protein product is CASSQTTSGRFEQYF.

The rearrangement uses TRBV6-1 and TRBJ2-7; tentatively, D is TRBD1 (6 bases). V lost 5 bases and J lost 3, with 11 bases in between. CDR1 and CDR2 from the germline V gene are MNHNS and SASEGT. The CDR3 is made up of 13 amino acids. The CDR3: CASSRGSGYEQYF. Written as DNA, the CDR3 is TGTGCCAGCAGTAGGGGGTCTGGCTACGAGCAGTACTTC.

This chain connects TRBV20-1 to TRBJ2-3; TRBD2 matches at 10 bases. Germline-derived CDR1 and CDR2 are DFQATT and SNEGSKA (reference sequence). CDR3 length equals 15 residues. Trimming at V came to 5 bases and at J to 3 bases, leaving 8 bases not matched to a gene. The CDR3 sequence: CSAERASGRTDTQYF. Written as DNA, the CDR3 is TGCAGTGCTGAGAGGGCTAGCGGGAGAACAGATACGCAGTATTTT.

Details on this clonotype: A much larger clonotype is one base distant, so this may be a read error. The chain employs TRBV6-6 and TRBJ2-2, with D tentatively TRBD1 (5 bases). This CDR3 contains 14 residues. CDR1 is MNHNY, CDR2 SVGAGI, per germline (reference sequence). CDR3 DNA: TGTGCCCGCAGTTACGGCAGGGACACCGGGGAGCTGTTTTTT. Its translation: CARSYGRDTGELFF.

The CDR3 DNA reads as TGTGCCAGCAGATTCAGGGCCCTTATGAACACTGAAGCTTTCTTT. Its protein product is CASRFRALMNTEAFF. J is TRBJ1-1 and V is TRBV7-2, with D perhaps TRBD1 (5 bases). V lost 6 bases and J lost 0, with 14 bases in between. Germline-derived CDR1 and CDR2 are SGHTA and FQGNSA. The CDR3 is 15 amino acids.

The chain employs TRBV21-1 and TRBJ2-7; TRBD1 is the table's D call and was not checked against the DNA. TRBV21-1 is a pseudogene segment. The CDR3 runs 15 residues. CDR3 DNA: TGTGCCAGCAGTGTACCGGGACAGGTAGCCTACGAGCAGTATTTC. Amino acids: CASSVPGQVAYEQYF.

This clonotype was found a few times. The chain uses TRBV4-1 and TRBJ1-1, with D possibly TRBD1 on 5 matching bases. Germline CDR1 is MGHRA and CDR2 is YSYEKL. With 0 bases removed from V and 4 bases from J, the gap between germline ends came to 12 bases. The CDR3 covers 15 residues. CDR3 protein: CASSQDTGTGTEAFF. The CDR3 DNA sequence: TGCGCCAGCAGCCAAGATACCGGGACGGGCACTGAAGCTTTCTTT.

The J gene is TRBJ2-5, the V gene TRBV20-1; 9 nucleotides agree with TRBD2. Trimming removed 6 bases from V and 5 bases from J; junction bases left unmatched: 10. The CDR3 covers 14 residues. From germline, CDR1 is DFQATT and CDR2 SNEGSKA (reference sequence). The CDR3 protein is CSAPWRGGSETQYF. CDR3 nucleotides: TGCAGTGCCCCATGGCGGGGGGGGAGTGAGACCCAGTACTTC.

The chain is built from TRBV12-3 or TRBV12-4 and TRBJ2-3, with D maybe TRBD2 (6 bases). This CDR3 is 14 amino acids long. V lost 5 bases and J 6 bases, leaving 15 bases between the germline ends. CDR3 amino acids: CASSRSSGADTQYF. CDR3 DNA sequence: TGTGCCAGCAGTCGGAGTAGCGGCGCTGATACGCAGTATTTT.

The chain combines TRBV20-1 with TRBJ2-2, with D possibly matching TRBD2 (5 bases). Germline V gene sequence: CDR1 DFQATT, CDR2 SNEGSKA (reference sequence). The CDR3 is 15 amino acids. Trimming took off 3 bases at V and 3 bases at J, with 14 bases between the two ends. The CDR3 spells CSASGDSADTGELFF. In DNA form, the CDR3 reads TGCAGTGCTAGTGGAGATAGCGCGGACACCGGGGAGCTGTTTTTT.

The CDR3 here is CASSIRGNYGYTF. The CDR3, as DNA: TGTGCCAGTAGTATAAGGGGTAACTATGGCTACACCTTC. V is TRBV19 and J is TRBJ1-2; D possibly corresponds to TRBD1 (5 bases). The CDR3 has 13 residues. V lost 2 bases, J lost 1 base, and 5 bases lay in between. Germline CDR1 reads LNHDA; CDR2 reads SQIVND (reference sequence).

The chain is built from TRBV20-1 and TRBJ2-7; TRBD1 matches 7 bases. Looked up from germline, CDR1 is DFQATT and CDR2 is SNEGSKA (reference sequence). CDR3 length equals 15 residues. J lost 3 bases, V lost 0 bases, and 8 bases had no gene match. CDR3: CSAREGTEAFYEQYF. DNA for the CDR3: TGCAGTGCTAGAGAGGGGACAGAAGCTTTCTACGAGCAGTACTTC.

This clonotype was observed many times. V usage is TRBV20-1 and J usage is TRBJ2-7, with 11 bases identical to TRBD2. The ends lost 5 bases at V and 1 base at J; junction bases unmatched: 16. The CDR3 has 18 residues. In germline, CDR1 is DFQATT, CDR2 SNEGSKA (reference sequence). The CDR3 loop reads CSAAGTSGRRSTSYEQYF. CDR3 DNA: TGCAGTGCTGCCGGGACTAGCGGTCGGAGAAGTACGTCCTACGAGCAGTACTTC.

The chain employs TRBV7-2 and TRBJ2-3; a weak D match, TRBD2 (5 bases). CDR3 length equals 16 residues. CDR1 SGHTA and CDR2 FQGNSA come from the germline V gene. V lost 5 bases and J lost 2, with 17 bases in between. Here the CDR3 reads CASSRQHSESTDTQYF. In nucleotides, the CDR3 is TGTGCCAGCAGCCGACAACATAGCGAATCCACAGATACGCAGTATTTT.

This clonotype was picked up a small number of times. The V gene is TRBV20-1, the J gene TRBJ2-1; D gene uncertain. V dropped 6 bases and J dropped 8 bases, with 14 bases sitting between them. The CDR3 runs to 12 residues. Per the germline V gene, CDR1 is DFQATT and CDR2 is SNEGSKA (reference sequence). The CDR3 here is CSAGFYTDEQFF. CDR3 sequence (DNA): TGCAGTGCGGGATTCTACACCGATGAGCAGTTCTTC.

Comments on this clonotype: The junction shows a germline mismatch at one end, possibly a read error. The V gene is TRBV4-3, the J gene TRBJ1-1; D is unclear. CDR3 length: 15 residues. Per germline, CDR1 LGHNA and CDR2 YSLEER. CDR3 in DNA: TGCGCCAACAGCCAAGGACTACAGATAAACACTGAAGCTTTCTTT. Translation gives CANSQGLQINTEAFF.

This clonotype turned up a few times. The J gene is TRBJ2-5, the V gene TRBV29-1, with TRBD2 matching 10 bases. The CDR3 spans 13 residues. Trimming cost V 8 bases and J 2 bases; bases outside gene matches: 5. Germline V CDR1 and CDR2: SQVTM, ANQGSEA. CDR3 coding DNA: TGCAGCTCCGGGACTAGCGCACAAGAGACCCAGTACTTC. It is translated as CSSGTSAQETQYF.

This clonotype was picked up a small number of times. The CDR3 DNA sequence: TGCAGTGCTGCCGGGACAGTGAGATCCTACGAGCAGTACTTC. This codes for CSAAGTVRSYEQYF. The rearrangement joins TRBV20-1 to TRBJ2-7; the match to TRBD1 covers 7 bases. Germline CDR1 and CDR2: DFQATT and SNEGSKA (reference sequence). J gave up 1 base and V 5 bases, and 8 bases lay outside the gene matches. The CDR3 is 14 amino acids.

This clonotype came up many times. The CDR3 loop reads CASKSGQVPSTDTQYF. Here the CDR3 DNA reads TGTGCCAGCAAATCAGGACAGGTTCCTAGCACAGATACGCAGTATTTT. The chain joins TRBV6-5 to TRBJ2-3, with 7 bases fitting TRBD1. The trim removed 7 bases at V and 0 bases at J, leaving 10 bases unmatched. CDR1 and CDR2 (germline): MNHEY, SVGAGI. The CDR3 consists of 16 residues.